These T cell receptor beta chains were read from a single sample in a study of CD8 T cells in Susac syndrome. Each CDR3 protein is one row after TCRdb ran MiXCR on the immunoSEQ multiplex PCR reads. The sample shows 130,000 or so distinct CDR3 sequences, over 90% of them seen only once. The sample comprised CD8+ T cells from PBMCs. The source is a human donor with Susac syndrome. Both conserved end residues are part of each CDR3. The order of the fields is CDR3 length, V gene, J gene, CDR3 protein.

>16|TRBV7-6|TRBJ2-5
CASSYSGGVRQETQYF
>15|TRBV7-9|TRBJ1-1
CASSLLGILNTEAFF
>15|TRBV5-6|TRBJ2-3
CASSVRQGEADTQYF
>14|TRBV19|TRBJ1-2
CASSIVGTFDGYTF
>12|TRBV29-1|TRBJ1-2
CSVDLGFYGYTF
>12|TRBV9|TRBJ2-3
CASSALSDTQYF
>15|TRBV4-2|TRBJ1-2
CASSQEGGTNYGYTF
>14|TRBV13|TRBJ1-1
CASPRADENTEAFF
>13|TRBV7-2|TRBJ1-4
CASSPRISEKLFF
>16|TRBV9|TRBJ2-1
CASSAGTELLYNEQFF
>15|TRBV20-1|TRBJ2-7
CSAFDLAHSSYEQYF
>15|TRBV9|TRBJ1-2
CASSVEGRTGEGYTF
>14|TRBV21-1|TRBJ1-6
CATTASSYNSPLHF
>11|TRBV5-4|TRBJ1-5
CASSRVQPQHF
>13|TRBV6-6|TRBJ2-7
CASRATGTYEQYF
>14|TRBV28|TRBJ2-7
CASSGSGFLYEQYF
>12|TRBV9|TRBJ1-1
CASSPGQTEAFF
>15|TRBV30|TRBJ2-1
CAWSVGAASYNEQFF
>15|TRBV12-3/TRBV12-4|TRBJ1-1
CASSPTGEENTEAFF
>16|TRBV4-3|TRBJ2-1
CASSQEAGSSYNEQFF
>16|TRBV7-9|TRBJ2-1
CASSLSVSDPYNEQFF
>16|TRBV7-2|TRBJ2-5
CASSLGGLVHQETQYF
>14|TRBV11-2|TRBJ2-5
CASSRALDRETQYF
>13|TRBV10-3|TRBJ1-1
CATQGGLAPEAFF